This T cell receptor beta chain comes out of a study of T cell responses to AZD1222 COVID-19 vaccine (dated by TCRdb to about 2021). With regard to the full study: AZD1222 recipients given second doses at about 4 weeks or at about 12 weeks were pooled, since spike-specific TCR depth and breadth were not found to differ between the two schedules. TCR sequencing covered roughly 230 trial participants: 207 given two doses of AZD1222 and approximately 25 given two doses of MenACWY control vaccine. Trial participants were enrolled by age into 18-55, 56-69 and 70-plus year subgroups, with roughly 160, 29 and 62 TCR-sequenced participants respectively. Results and caveats for the whole study, not just this receptor: The 56-69-year group was small, and its depth increase did not reach significance, likely because of low power. Nearly half of unique spike-specific TCRs reportedly recognized epitopes outside regions mutated in the B.1.351 and B.1.1.7 variants. After two AZD1222 doses, both the breadth and the depth of spike-specific TCRs were significantly higher than at day 0 and than in MenACWY recipients. Participants were mostly white British and included more females than males, and it was suggested by the authors that clonal diversity may have been underestimated. No day 14 peak-response samples were available, so repertoires were characterized only after the peak T cell response. Conclusions about previously exposed vaccinees are limited because only a handful of AZD1222 recipients were SARS-CoV-2 seropositive at baseline. CD4 TCRs associated with the vaccine covered the entire spike protein, and the dominant responses were in regions 160-218 and 743-854.

Based on the germline V gene (reference sequence), the CDR1 and CDR2 sequences are DFQATT and SNEGSKA. The CDR3 starts with the cysteine, ends with the phenylalanine, and has 11 residues. The CDR3 DNA has 33 bases and is translated from base 1. Trimming takes 1 base from V and 3 bases from J, and the germline ends sit 4 bases apart. The CDR3 regions of human TCRbeta chains were analyzed by immunosequencing. The paper's data handling went like this. Repertoire TCRs were matched against a reference library of SARS-CoV-2-specific TCRs generated with the MIRA antigen-specificity platform. Breadth was defined as the fraction of unique TCRs that were SARS-CoV-2-associated. Depth was defined as the fraction of total T cells that were SARS-CoV-2-associated. Each spike-specific TCR was assigned to its reactive spike region and to a CD4 or CD8 class using the MIRA data. Log10-transformed breadth and depth values were compared by one-way ANOVA with Sidak's multiple comparisons tests. In its TCRdb copy, this immuneACCESS table keeps in-frame sequences only and misses some clones. Where compared with another copy, unresolved V genes explain less than half of these, and the others have no known cause. V and J calls and clone size are given by that table; D and trimming were obtained from the DNA. For this sample the table gives around 100,000 clones, of which 88% were detected only once. Jointly, the top ten make up roughly 2% of the sample.

The time point label corresponds to: baseline before first vaccination. Vaccinee samples were obtained from the UK trials COV001 and COV002, which included a single-blind randomized controlled phase 2/3 trial of AZD1222 (ChAdOx1 nCoV-19) in healthy adults. Trial participant PBMC samples were collected at day 0 and day 28 after the second dose for TCRbeta chain sequencing. This clone appeared once. Its binding antigen is unknown. One base away there is no much larger clone; base qualities are not given. Source: peripheral blood, taken on day 0 of AZD1222 vaccination. The source of this sequence is an adult in good health. The chain uses TRBV20-1 and TRBJ2-7; the D gene remains uncertain. The encoded CDR3 is CSARGIYEQYF. The DNA sequence is TGCAGTGCTAGAGGGATCTACGAGCAGTACTTC.